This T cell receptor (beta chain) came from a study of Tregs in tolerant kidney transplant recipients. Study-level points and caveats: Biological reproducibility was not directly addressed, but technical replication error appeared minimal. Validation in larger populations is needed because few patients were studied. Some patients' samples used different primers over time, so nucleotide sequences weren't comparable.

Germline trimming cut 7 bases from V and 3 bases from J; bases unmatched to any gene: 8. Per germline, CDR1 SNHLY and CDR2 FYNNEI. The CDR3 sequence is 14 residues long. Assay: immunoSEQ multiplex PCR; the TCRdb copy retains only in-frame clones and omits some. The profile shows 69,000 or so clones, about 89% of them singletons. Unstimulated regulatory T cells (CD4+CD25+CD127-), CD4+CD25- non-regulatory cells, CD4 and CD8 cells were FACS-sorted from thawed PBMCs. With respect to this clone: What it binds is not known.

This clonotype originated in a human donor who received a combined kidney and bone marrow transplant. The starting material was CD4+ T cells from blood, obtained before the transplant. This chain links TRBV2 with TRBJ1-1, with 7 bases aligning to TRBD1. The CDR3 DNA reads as TGTGCCAGCAACGCAGACAGGGACTACACTGAAGCTTTCTTT. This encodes CASNADRDYTEAFF.